The T cell receptor beta chain described here comes from a study of OX40 agonist ivuxolimab in advanced cancers. In the study overall: Males comprised 82.7% of the group, whose mean age was about 62 years (range about 20 to 79).

Method: immunoSEQ multiplex PCR; TCRdb's copy keeps in-frame clones and lacks some. Of about 45,000 clones listed, approximately 80% were seen once; the top ten hold 4.5% to 5.5%. The CDR3 is 16 amino acids. The germline V and J ends were trimmed by 6 bases and 1 base, with 18 bases remaining between them. The V gene's germline CDR1 is SGHAT and CDR2 FQNNGV. The receptor comes from an adult with an advanced solid tumor such as melanoma, head and neck, liver or kidney cancer. Sequenced here: CD4+ or CD8+ T cells sorted from blood, sampled in a trial of the OX40 agonist ivuxolimab. The V and J genes are TRBV11-2 and TRBJ1-2; TRBD1 is a possible D gene (6 bases). The CDR3 loop reads CASSQITGHYNYGYTF. The CDR3 DNA follows: TGTGCCAGCAGTCAAATAACAGGGCACTATAACTATGGCTACACCTTC.